Sequencing of this T cell receptor beta chain was carried out in a study of shared clonotypes between healthy human individuals. Study background: Samples came from a couple of female and a few male donors aged 18 to 49. Used for every donor were three CD4 naive, three CD4 memory, two CD8 naive and one CD8 memory plate.

The CDR3 loop spans 16 amino acids. CDR1 is MDHEN, CDR2 SYDVKM, per germline. The V gene end was trimmed by 2 bases and the J gene end by 1 base; junction bases not matched to a gene: 4. With respect to this clone: A read error may explain this, as a much larger clone is one base away. Other DNA sequences from this sample encode an identical CDR3 as well.

The authors ran the assay at deep level. The authors loaded 200 ng DNA, 28,000 or so T cell genomes, into sorted-subset replicate PCRs. The repertoire was sequenced with immunoSEQ multiplex PCR; TCRdb's copy has only in-frame clones and lacks some. The top ten clones hold approximately 46% of a sample with approximately 92,000 clones, 60% to 70% of them seen once. The sample consisted of memory CD8+ T cells sorted from blood. As for subset: CD45RO+ cells pooled with CCR7-negative TemRA cells. This rearrangement joins TRBV28 to TRBJ2-7; 11 bases match TRBD2. The TCR comes from a man aged 25-45 years in good health. The CDR3 DNA follows: TGTGCCAGCAGTTTAACTAGCGGGAGTCGGTCCTACGAGCAGTACTTC. This encodes CASSLTSGSRSYEQYF.